One sample yielded the 10 T cell receptor beta chains listed below, sequenced in a study of cytomegalovirus exposure and HLA in healthy donors. In the PCR, 60 Vbeta and 13 Jbeta primers were used. TCRdb keeps only in-frame clones here, not all; method: immunoSEQ multiplex PCR. The profile covers fewer than 200,000 clones, with 8.5% to 10% appearing a single time and 1% to 1.5% taken by the ten largest. The sample was PBMCs. The receptors come from a young woman in good health and CMV-seropositive.

The chain has TRBV25-1 and TRBJ1-4, with a possible D match to TRBD1 (5 bases). V dropped 1 base and J dropped 6 bases, with 9 bases sitting between them. The CDR3 runs 14 residues. Germline values: CDR1 MGHDK, CDR2 SYGVNS. For the CDR3, the DNA is TGTGCCAGCAGTGAATTGGGGCTAGATGAAAAACTGTTTTTT. Translation: CASSELGLDEKLFF.

This clone has a handful of counts. The chain carries TRBV7-6 and TRBJ2-1; D may be TRBD2 (5 bases). Germline V gives CDR1 SGHVS, CDR2 FNYEAQ. Deletions cut 6 bases from V and 0 bases from J, with 12 bases between. The CDR3 spans 15 residues. CDR3 region: CASSSQEGSYNEQFF. DNA for the CDR3: TGTGCCAGCAGTTCCCAAGAGGGCTCCTACAATGAGCAGTTCTTC.

The gene calls are TRBV27 and TRBJ2-7, with 8 bases that match TRBD1. Germline assignment: CDR1 MNHEY and CDR2 SMNVEV (reference sequence). V gave up 10 bases and J gave up 4 bases; unmatched junction bases: 24. The length of the CDR3 is 18 residues. Written as DNA, the CDR3 is TGTGCCACCTCTACCCTTAATACTCACAGGGGGATGGCGTACGAGCAGTACTTC. This translates into CATSTLNTHRGMAYEQYF.

The rearrangement joins TRBV14 to TRBJ2-2; tentative D call: TRBD1 (5 bases). Trimming left V 1 base short and J 4 bases short, with 25 bases between. The CDR3 loop spans 20 amino acids. Germline CDR1 SGHDN, CDR2 FVKESK. In DNA form, the CDR3 reads TGTGCCAGCAGCCAAGTTCCTGAAGGCCTAAAGACAGCTCTCACCGGGGAGCTGTTTTTT. It codes for CASSQVPEGLKTALTGELFF.

V usage is TRBV2 and J usage is TRBJ1-2; D perhaps matches TRBD1 (6 bases). With 4 bases removed from V and 2 bases from J, the gap between germline ends came to 14 bases. Germline assignment: CDR1 SNHLY and CDR2 FYNNEI. CDR3 size: 15 residues. The CDR3 here is CASSGGQGQNYGYTF. As DNA, the CDR3 is TGTGCCAGCAGTGGAGGGCAGGGGCAAAACTATGGCTACACCTTC.

The rearrangement links TRBV6-5 to TRBJ2-1; 8 nucleotides line up with TRBD2. CDR3 size: 13 residues. Germline assignment: CDR1 MNHEY and CDR2 SVGAGI. V shed 6 bases and J 8 bases; nucleotides not matched to a gene: 6. CDR3 protein: CASSRTSGYEQFF. In DNA form, the CDR3 reads TGTGCCAGCAGCCGTACTAGCGGCTATGAGCAGTTCTTC.

This chain links TRBV14 with TRBJ1-4; 8 nucleotides line up with TRBD1. From germline, CDR1 is SGHDN and CDR2 FVKESK. This CDR3 contains 15 residues. V dropped 4 bases and J dropped 2; count of bases not matched to a gene: 3. The CDR3 nucleotides are TGTGCCAGCAGCCCCCAGGGGGCGACTAATGAAAAACTGTTTTTT. Translating gives CASSPQGATNEKLFF.

This clone appeared a few times. J is TRBJ2-7 and V is TRBV5-1, with D perhaps matching TRBD1 (6 bases). Germline values: CDR1 SGHRS, CDR2 YFSETQ. The CDR3 is made up of 13 amino acids. Trimming took 4 bases from V and 2 from J, leaving 10 bases between them. CDR3 DNA sequence: TGCGCCAGCAGCCGGACAGCAGCCTACGAGCAGTACTTC. Its translation is CASSRTAAYEQYF.

The genes are TRBV18 and TRBJ2-7, with 9 bases identical to TRBD1. There are 15 residues in the CDR3. V was clipped by 4 bases and J by 5 bases; unmatched bases: 9. Germline assignment: CDR1 KGHSH and CDR2 LQKENI. DNA for the CDR3: TGTGCCAGCTCACTTACCGGGACAGGGAGGGACGAGCAGTACTTC. Residues: CASSLTGTGRDEQYF.

This clone has more than one count but fewer than ten. J is TRBJ1-1 and V is TRBV5-6, with 7 bases fitting TRBD1. J gave up 4 bases and V 2 bases, and 5 bases lay outside the gene matches. This CDR3 contains 14 residues. From germline, CDR1 is SGHDT and CDR2 YYEEEE. The CDR3, as DNA: TGTGCCAGCAGCTTCAGACAGGGTGGCACTGAAGCTTTCTTT. Its translation: CASSFRQGGTEAFF. Combining the CDR3 with reference TRBV5-6 and TRBJ1-1 gives the whole variable domain DAGVTQSPTHLIKTRGQQVTLRCSPKSGHDTVSWYQQALGQGPQFIFQYYEEEERQRGNFPDRFSGHQFPNYSSELNVNALLLGDSALYLCASSFRQGGTEAFFGQGTRLTVV.